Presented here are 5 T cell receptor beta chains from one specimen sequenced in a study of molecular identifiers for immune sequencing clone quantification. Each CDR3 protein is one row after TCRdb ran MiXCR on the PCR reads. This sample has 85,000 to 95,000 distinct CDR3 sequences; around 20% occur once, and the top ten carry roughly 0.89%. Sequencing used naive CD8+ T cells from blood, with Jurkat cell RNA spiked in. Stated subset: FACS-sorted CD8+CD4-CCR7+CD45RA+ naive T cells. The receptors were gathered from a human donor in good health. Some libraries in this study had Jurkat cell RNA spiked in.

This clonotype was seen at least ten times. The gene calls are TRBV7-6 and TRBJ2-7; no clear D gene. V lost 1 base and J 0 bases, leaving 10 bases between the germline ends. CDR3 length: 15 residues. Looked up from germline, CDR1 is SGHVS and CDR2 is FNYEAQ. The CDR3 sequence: CASSLEVRNSYEQYF. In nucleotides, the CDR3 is TGTGCCAGCAGCTTAGAAGTCAGAAACTCCTACGAGCAGTACTTC.

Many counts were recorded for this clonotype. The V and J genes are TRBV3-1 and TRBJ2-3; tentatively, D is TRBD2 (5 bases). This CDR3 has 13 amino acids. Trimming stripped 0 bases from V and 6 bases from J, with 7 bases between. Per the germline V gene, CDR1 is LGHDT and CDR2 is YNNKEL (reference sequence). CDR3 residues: CASSQERGDTQYF. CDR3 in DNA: TGTGCCAGCAGCCAAGAGCGAGGGGATACGCAGTATTTT.

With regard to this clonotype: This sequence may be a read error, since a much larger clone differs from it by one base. CDR3 region: CVSSFIGEKYTEAFF. The CDR3 nucleotides are TGTGTCAGCAGCTTTATTGGGGAGAAATACACTGAAGCTTTCTTT. The rearrangement uses TRBV5-5 and TRBJ1-1; D is ambiguous. This CDR3 is 15 amino acids long. Germline CDR1 SGHKS, CDR2 YYEKEE (reference sequence).

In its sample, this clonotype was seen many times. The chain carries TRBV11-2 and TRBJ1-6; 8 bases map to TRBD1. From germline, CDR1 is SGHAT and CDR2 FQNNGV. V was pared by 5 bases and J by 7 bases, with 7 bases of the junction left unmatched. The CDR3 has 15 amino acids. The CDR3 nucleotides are TGTGCCAGCAGCGGACGACAGGGGCCGAATTCACCCCTCCACTTT. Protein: CASSGRQGPNSPLHF.

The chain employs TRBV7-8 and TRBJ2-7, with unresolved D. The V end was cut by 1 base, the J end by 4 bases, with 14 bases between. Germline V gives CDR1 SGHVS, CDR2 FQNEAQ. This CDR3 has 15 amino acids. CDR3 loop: CASSLVVSRIYEQYF. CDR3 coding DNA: TGTGCCAGCAGCTTAGTGGTCTCTAGGATATACGAGCAGTACTTC. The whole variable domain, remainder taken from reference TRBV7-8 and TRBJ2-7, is GAGVSQSPRYKVAKRGQDVALRCDPISGHVSLFWYQQALGQGPEFLTYFQNEAQLDKSGLPSDRFFAERPEGSVSTLKIQRTQQEDSAVYLCASSLVVSRIYEQYFGPGTRLTVT.